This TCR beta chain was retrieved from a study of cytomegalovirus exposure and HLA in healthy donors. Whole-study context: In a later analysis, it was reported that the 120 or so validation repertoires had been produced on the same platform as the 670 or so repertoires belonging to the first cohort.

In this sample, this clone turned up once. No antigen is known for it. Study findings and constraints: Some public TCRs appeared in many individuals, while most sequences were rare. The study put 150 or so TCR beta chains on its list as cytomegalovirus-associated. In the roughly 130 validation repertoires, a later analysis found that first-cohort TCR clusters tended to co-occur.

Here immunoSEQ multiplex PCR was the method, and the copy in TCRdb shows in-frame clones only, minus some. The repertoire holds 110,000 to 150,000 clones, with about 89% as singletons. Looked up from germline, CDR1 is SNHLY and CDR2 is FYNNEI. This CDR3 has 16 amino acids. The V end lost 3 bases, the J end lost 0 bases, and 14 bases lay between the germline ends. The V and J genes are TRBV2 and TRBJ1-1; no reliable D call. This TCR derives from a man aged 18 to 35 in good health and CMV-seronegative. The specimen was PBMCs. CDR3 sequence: CASSDGRTFLNTEAFF. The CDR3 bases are TGTGCCAGCAGTGACGGGCGGACTTTTTTGAACACTGAAGCTTTCTTT.